This T cell receptor beta chain was profiled in a study of blood T cell repertoires in COVID-19. In the study overall: Spain, Italy and the United States supplied samples that represented acute and convalescent COVID-19. The analysed material was cDNA or gDNA that came from T cells, B-cell-depleted T cells, or PBMCs.

Original handling: For nucleated cells, counts were estimated from reference gene primer amplification. Data came from immunoSEQ multiplex PCR; TCRdb stores just in-frame clones and leaves some out. D and trimming come from the DNA, and the V and J calls and clone size come from that table. This table holds 55,000 to 75,000 clones, more than 75% found once. This CDR3 has 14 residues. This rearrangement joins TRBV21-1 to TRBJ1-2; TRBD1, the table's D call, was not compared with the DNA. TRBV21-1 is a recognized pseudogene. This clonotype was obtained from a human donor with active COVID-19. The donor label of this sample is uncertain. The sample comprised peripheral blood. CDR3 nucleotides: TGTGCCGGGCCCTGTGATGTTGGTAACTATGGCTACACCTTC. It codes for CAGPCDVGNYGYTF.